This entry lists 20 T cell receptor beta chains sequenced from one sample in a study of blood T cell repertoires in COVID-19. Clones were read by immunoSEQ multiplex PCR, and TCRdb kept only the in-frame ones, dropping some. Among 250,000 to 350,000 clones listed, 92% were seen once. Material: PBMCs or T cells enriched from blood (not recorded which). The receptors were gathered from a woman under 40 who had recovered from COVID-19.

The rearrangement joins TRBV4-1 to TRBJ2-7, with D tentatively TRBD2 (5 bases). The CDR3 consists of 15 residues. V was cut by 2 bases and J by 3 bases, with 14 bases left in between. Per the germline V gene, CDR1 is MGHRA and CDR2 is YSYEKL. The CDR3 region has the DNA TGCGCCAGCAGCCAACCCCCCGGAGGCCGCTACGAGCAGTACTTC. Its protein product is CASSQPPGGRYEQYF.

V gene TRBV19 combines with J gene TRBJ1-2; 7 bases align to TRBD1. Germline trimming cut 5 bases from V and 0 bases from J; bases unmatched to any gene: 15. The CDR3 extends over 18 amino acids. Germline V gene lookup returns CDR1 LNHDA and CDR2 SQIVND (reference sequence). The CDR3 reads CASSETLTGRRANYGYTF. The CDR3, as DNA: TGTGCCAGTAGTGAAACTCTGACAGGGCGTAGAGCTAACTATGGCTACACCTTC.

The gene calls are TRBV28 and TRBJ2-1, with TRBD2 matching over 11 bases. The CDR3 is 16 amino acids. The trim removed 4 bases at V and 4 bases at J, leaving 6 bases unmatched. The germline gives CDR1 MDHEN, CDR2 SYDVKM. The DNA for the CDR3 is TGTGCCAGCAGTTCCGGGACTAGCGGAAATTACAATGAGCAGTTCTTC. Protein: CASSSGTSGNYNEQFF.

The V and J genes are TRBV7-6 and TRBJ2-7; the D gene is possibly TRBD2 (6 bases). CDR3 size: 15 residues. V was clipped by 3 bases and J by 2 bases, with 14 bases between them. CDR1 SGHVS and CDR2 FNYEAQ come from the germline V gene. The CDR3 DNA reads as TGTGCCAGCAGCTTTGGTCCGGGAGCCACCTACGAGCAGTACTTC. Its translation is CASSFGPGATYEQYF.

The rearrangement links TRBV5-1 to TRBJ1-2, with D unclear. This CDR3 has 13 amino acids. The V end was cut by 0 bases, the J end by 4 bases, with 7 bases between. CDR1 is SGHRS, CDR2 YFSETQ, per germline. The CDR3 DNA sequence: TGCGCCAGCAGCTTGGCGCCCAGCTATGGCTACACCTTC. Amino acid sequence: CASSLAPSYGYTF.

The chain links TRBV5-1 to TRBJ2-3; D is uncertain. The CDR3 loop spans 16 amino acids. The V gene lost 7 bases and the J gene lost 0 bases, with 18 bases spanning the gap. Germline assignment: CDR1 SGHRS and CDR2 YFSETQ. The CDR3 sequence: CASGLGTSSSTDTQYF. CDR3 bases: TGCGCCAGCGGGCTTGGAACATCCAGTAGCACAGATACGCAGTATTTT.

The chain carries TRBV28 and TRBJ1-6; D unresolved. Trimming stripped 5 bases from V and 8 bases from J, with 16 bases between. This CDR3 spans 15 amino acids. Germline values: CDR1 MDHEN, CDR2 SYDVKM. The CDR3 nucleotides are TGTGCCAGCAGTACTTGGACTAAGATATATTCACCCCTCCACTTT. This sequence encodes CASSTWTKIYSPLHF. The full variable domain, its missing parts supplied by reference TRBV28 and TRBJ1-6, is DVKVTQSSRYLVKRTGEKVFLECVQDMDHENMFWYRQDPGLGLRLIYFSYDVKMKEKGDIPEGYSVSREKKERFSLILESASTNQTSMYLCASSTWTKIYSPLHFGNGTRLTVT.

The chain links TRBV11-3 to TRBJ2-2; the match to TRBD1 covers 10 bases. V was clipped by 3 bases and J by 2 bases; unmatched bases: 15. The germline V gene encodes CDR1 SGHNT and CDR2 YENEEA. CDR3 length equals 20 residues. CDR3 sequence reads: CASSFFHRDRGLENTGELFF. CDR3 coding DNA: TGTGCCAGCAGCTTTTTTCACCGGGACAGGGGATTGGAAAACACCGGGGAGCTGTTTTTT.

CDR3 sequence reads: CAASAGYTGELFF. The DNA of the CDR3 is TGTGCCGCGAGCGCGGGTTACACCGGGGAGCTGTTTTTT. This chain connects TRBV12-3 or TRBV12-4 to TRBJ2-2; D might be TRBD2 (5 bases). The CDR3 spans 13 residues. V was trimmed by 11 bases and J by 3 bases, leaving 13 bases between them.

The chain links TRBV5-4 to TRBJ2-7, with a possible D match to TRBD2 (6 bases). CDR1 and CDR2 (germline): SGHNT, YYREEE (reference sequence). The CDR3 contains 15 residues. V lost 4 bases, J lost 4 bases, and 18 bases lay in between. The CDR3 sequence is CASSLRLAEQYEQYF. CDR3 sequence (DNA): TGTGCCAGCAGCCTTAGGTTAGCGGAGCAATACGAGCAGTACTTC.

This chain connects TRBV6-5 to TRBJ2-7; D is undetermined. V lost 3 bases and J lost 6, with 15 bases in between. The CDR3 runs to 14 residues. Per germline, CDR1 MNHEY and CDR2 SVGAGI. The CDR3 DNA reads as TGTGCCAGCAGTTATTCCGCAGGCTCTTTCGAGCAGTACTTC. Residues: CASSYSAGSFEQYF.

This rearrangement joins TRBV6-5 to TRBJ1-5; no clear D. Germline V gene data show CDR1 as MNHEY and CDR2 as SVGAGI. The germline V and J ends were trimmed by 0 bases and 6 bases, with 12 bases remaining between them. The CDR3 totals 15 residues. DNA of the CDR3: TGTGCCAGCAGTTACTCTGTGCCCCGGGGTCAGCCCCAGCATTTT. Amino acid sequence: CASSYSVPRGQPQHF.

The J gene is TRBJ2-5, the V gene TRBV5-1; D possibly corresponds to TRBD2 (5 bases). Germline V CDR1 and CDR2: SGHRS, YFSETQ. Deletions cut 4 bases from V and 2 bases from J, with 12 bases between. CDR3 size: 14 residues. CDR3 nucleotides: TGCGCCAGCAGCCCTGGGAGCAGGCAAGAGACCCAGTACTTC. It yields the protein CASSPGSRQETQYF.

This clone was observed a handful of times. The rearrangement joins TRBV9 to TRBJ1-3, with D hard to call. The CDR3 has 13 amino acids. V lost 4 bases and J 2 bases, leaving 7 bases between the germline ends. CDR1 is SGDLS and CDR2 is YYNGEE in the germline V gene. The CDR3 sequence: CASSQETGNTIYF. CDR3 nucleotide sequence: TGTGCCAGCAGCCAAGAGACTGGAAACACCATATATTTT.

The V call is TRBV5-4, the J call TRBJ1-5; 7 bases are shared with TRBD1. Trimming cost V 4 bases and J 6 bases; bases outside gene matches: 4. This CDR3 has 13 residues. Per the germline V gene, CDR1 is SGHNT and CDR2 is YYREEE (reference sequence). CDR3 DNA: TGTGCCAGCAGCCTACACAGGGGTCAGCCCCAGCATTTT. Translated, it gives CASSLHRGQPQHF.

The chain is built from TRBV2 and TRBJ1-6, with a possible D match to TRBD1 (5 bases). The CDR3 totals 14 residues. The V end lost 6 bases, the J end lost 7 bases, and 13 bases lay between the germline ends. CDR1 SNHLY and CDR2 FYNNEI come from the germline V gene. The CDR3 DNA follows: TGTGCCAGCAGGCAGGGTATCTGGAATTCACCCCTCCACTTT. Translated, it gives CASRQGIWNSPLHF.

The chain couples TRBV4-1 to TRBJ2-1, with TRBD2 matching over 10 bases. CDR3 length: 14 residues. V lost 1 base to trimming and J lost 8 bases; unmatched junction nucleotides: 2. Per the germline V gene, CDR1 is MGHRA and CDR2 is YSYEKL. The CDR3, as DNA: TGCGCCAGCAGCCAAGGGCTAGCGGGAGATGAGCAGTTCTTC. As protein: CASSQGLAGDEQFF.

This chain links TRBV11-3 with TRBJ2-4, with a weak D call TRBD2 (5 bases). Looked up from germline, CDR1 is SGHNT and CDR2 is YENEEA. V was shortened by 0 bases and J by 1 base, with 13 bases between the two germline ends. The CDR3 length is 17 residues. This CDR3 reads CASSLDSGNSAKNIQYF. The CDR3 DNA sequence: TGTGCCAGCAGCTTAGATTCGGGGAATTCGGCCAAAAACATTCAGTACTTC.

The chain recombines TRBV4-2 with TRBJ1-2; tentative D call: TRBD1 (5 bases). The ends were cut back, 3 bases at V and 0 bases at J, with 14 bases in the middle. The germline CDR1 and CDR2 sequences are LGHNA and YNFKEQ. The CDR3 has 16 amino acids. The CDR3 loop reads CASSHGWGRTNYGYTF. As DNA, the CDR3 is TGTGCCAGCAGCCACGGATGGGGCAGAACTAACTATGGCTACACCTTC.

This chain links TRBV4-1 with TRBJ2-7; TRBD1 aligns across 8 bases. CDR3 size: 17 residues. Trimming at V came to 3 bases and at J to 6 bases, leaving 16 bases not matched to a gene. Germline CDR1 and CDR2: MGHRA and YSYEKL. CDR3 sequence: CASSHGGRTGISREQYF. CDR3 DNA sequence: TGCGCCAGCAGCCACGGGGGCCGGACAGGGATTTCTCGCGAGCAGTACTTC.